The 29 T cell receptor beta chains listed next were all sequenced from one sample in a study of T-cell memory formation after mild COVID-19. TCRdb processed the 5' RACE reads anew with MiXCR; each CDR3 protein has one entry. The sample holds about 62,000 distinct CDR3 sequences, about a tenth seen once. Sequenced material: PBMCs or a T cell subset sorted from them (not recorded which). These receptors all come from a man in his late teens or twenties who had mild COVID-19 (a few samples of this study predate the infection). Cell type and time point are not known.

This clonotype was counted ten times or more. The rearrangement joins TRBV29-1 to TRBJ2-3; D is possibly TRBD2 (6 bases). V lost 7 bases and J lost 4, with 15 bases in between. The germline V gene has CDR1 SQVTM and CDR2 ANQGSEA. The CDR3 totals 13 residues. CDR3 residues: CSAGVPLADTQYF. Here the CDR3 DNA reads TGCAGCGCGGGGGTACCCCTAGCAGATACGCAGTATTTT.

The J gene is TRBJ1-4, the V gene TRBV2; D perhaps matches TRBD1 (6 bases). Germline assignment: CDR1 SNHLY and CDR2 FYNNEI. The CDR3 sequence is 15 residues long. Trimming took 2 bases from V and 2 from J, leaving 9 bases between them. The DNA for the CDR3 is TGTGCCAGCAGTGAATGGGGGCCTACTAATGAAAAACTGTTTTTT. As protein: CASSEWGPTNEKLFF.

This clonotype was counted a few times. V and J are TRBV12-3 or TRBV12-4 and TRBJ2-2; possible D gene TRBD2, 6 bases. This CDR3 has 15 residues. V was trimmed by 3 bases and J by 5 bases, leaving 13 bases between them. CDR3 residues: CASSLTGLGTGELFF. CDR3 coding DNA: TGTGCCAGCAGTTTGACGGGACTGGGGACCGGGGAGCTGTTTTTT.

The chain recombines TRBV3-1 with TRBJ1-2; D might be TRBD1 (6 bases). From germline, CDR1 is LGHDT and CDR2 YNNKEL (reference sequence). V shed 3 bases and J shed 10 bases, with 9 bases lying between them. The CDR3 length is 11 residues. CDR3 nucleotide sequence: TGTGCCAGCAGCCATGGACAGACCTACACCTTC. The encoded protein is CASSHGQTYTF.

This clonotype was detected a few times. CDR3 sequence: CASSRVHSGANVLTF. CDR3 nucleotides: TGTGCCAGCAGCCGGGTCCACTCTGGGGCCAACGTCCTGACTTTC. The chain recombines TRBV7-9 with TRBJ2-6; no firm D call. The CDR3 spans 15 residues. Trimming took 5 bases from V and 0 from J, leaving 8 bases between them. Per germline, CDR1 SEHNR and CDR2 FQNEAQ (reference sequence).

In this sample, this clonotype turned up many times. The rearrangement uses TRBV3-1 and TRBJ2-5; 8 bases match TRBD2. The CDR3 length is 18 residues. CDR1 is LGHDT, CDR2 YNNKEL, per germline (reference sequence). The junction had 16 bases not matched to a gene; V was cut back by 3 bases and J by 4 bases. The CDR3 DNA follows: TGTGCCAGCAGCCACCTGATGACGGGGGGGGTCTCGTCAGAGACCCAGTACTTC. Translating it yields CASSHLMTGGVSSETQYF.

This clonotype was seen a few times. This rearrangement joins TRBV4-1 to TRBJ2-2, with D possibly TRBD1 on 6 matching bases. CDR3 size: 14 residues. CDR1 MGHRA and CDR2 YSYEKL come from the germline V gene. Deletions cut 3 bases from V and 4 bases from J, with 9 bases between. The CDR3 loop is CASSHSQGTGELFF. Here the CDR3 DNA reads TGCGCCAGCAGCCACTCACAGGGCACCGGGGAGCTGTTTTTT.

This clonotype was detected only a few times. The V and J genes are TRBV5-1 and TRBJ2-1, with D perhaps matching TRBD1 or TRBD2 (5 bases each). Trimming took off 0 bases at V and 3 bases at J, with 13 bases between the two ends. Germline V gene lookup returns CDR1 SGHRS and CDR2 YFSETQ. This CDR3 is built from 16 residues. In DNA, the CDR3 is TGCGCCAGCAGCTTGGGGGGCACGGGGAACTACAATGAGCAGTTCTTC. Protein sequence: CASSLGGTGNYNEQFF.

This clonotype was observed many times. The chain recombines TRBV5-1 with TRBJ2-5, with 7 bases lining up with TRBD2. This CDR3 is built from 15 residues. Per germline, CDR1 SGHRS and CDR2 YFSETQ. V lost 1 base, J lost 3 bases, and 6 bases stayed unmatched. The CDR3 protein is CASSLTGTIEETQYF. Here the CDR3 DNA reads TGCGCCAGCAGCTTGACCGGGACTATCGAAGAGACCCAGTACTTC.

This clonotype was detected a few times. This rearrangement joins TRBV5-4 to TRBJ2-1; tentatively, D is TRBD1 (6 bases). The CDR3 has 14 amino acids. CDR1 is SGHNT and CDR2 is YYREEE in the germline V gene (reference sequence). Trimming took 2 bases from V and 6 from J, leaving 12 bases between them. DNA of the CDR3: TGTGCCAGCAGCTTCGGCCCAGGGGTCAATGAGCAGTTCTTC. Its translation: CASSFGPGVNEQFF.

Many counts were recorded for this clonotype. CDR3 sequence: CASRGAGTGRTDTQYF. The CDR3 DNA is TGTGCCAGCAGGGGTGCCGGGACAGGTCGCACAGATACGCAGTATTTT. The chain has TRBV6-5 and TRBJ2-3; 8 bases are a match to TRBD1. The CDR3 runs 16 residues. Trimming removed 6 bases from V and 1 base from J; junction bases left unmatched: 9. Per germline, CDR1 MNHEY and CDR2 SVGAGI.

This clonotype showed up just a few times. The V call is TRBV12-3 or TRBV12-4, the J call TRBJ1-2; no firm D call. The CDR3 spans 13 residues. V was trimmed by 4 bases and J by 1 base, leaving 7 bases between them. Here the CDR3 reads CASSSFINYGYTF. CDR3 nucleotides: TGTGCCAGCAGTTCCTTTATTAACTATGGCTACACCTTC.

This clonotype has at least ten counts. This rearrangement joins TRBV9 to TRBJ2-7; the D is unclear. Germline values: CDR1 SGDLS, CDR2 YYNGEE. Trimming cost V 7 bases and J 7 bases, with 18 bases left between them. There are 13 residues in the CDR3. In nucleotides, the CDR3 is TGTGCCAGCGGATCTCAGCGAGCCCTAGAGCAGTACTTC. This sequence encodes CASGSQRALEQYF.

The rearrangement links TRBV24-1 to TRBJ1-5, with 7 bases that match TRBD1. CDR1 is KGHDR and CDR2 is SFDVKD in the germline V gene. Losses at the gene ends were 4 bases for V and 11 bases for J; bases not matched to a gene: 7. This CDR3 region has 13 residues. The CDR3 loop is CATSETGVPAQHF. The CDR3 DNA reads TGTGCCACCAGTGAAACAGGGGTCCCGGCCCAGCATTTT.

This clonotype was counted only a few times. This chain joins TRBV20-1 and TRBJ2-5; 8 positions match TRBD2. The CDR3 covers 15 residues. J gave up 5 bases and V 0 bases, and 8 bases lay outside the gene matches. The germline CDR1 and CDR2 sequences are DFQATT and SNEGSKA (reference sequence). CDR3: CSARDPRGGPETQYF. CDR3 DNA sequence: TGCAGTGCTAGAGATCCCCGGGGGGGGCCCGAGACCCAGTACTTC.

The chain links TRBV7-2 to TRBJ2-7; D might be TRBD1 or TRBD2, each matching 5 bases. The germline gives CDR1 SGHTA, CDR2 FQGNSA. V lost 1 base and J 0 bases, leaving 10 bases between the germline ends. The CDR3 is 15 amino acids. The CDR3 sequence is CASSLEGRVSYEQYF. The CDR3 bases are TGTGCCAGCAGCTTAGAGGGGCGGGTCTCCTACGAGCAGTACTTC.

This clonotype was found a few times. The chain's CDR3 is CASSYPDRLKGYTF. DNA for the CDR3: TGTGCCAGCAGTTACCCCGACAGGCTAAAGGGCTACACCTTC. The chain has TRBV6-2 or TRBV6-3 and TRBJ1-2, with a possible D match to TRBD1 (6 bases). The CDR3 spans 14 residues. Germline CDR1 reads MNHEY; CDR2 reads SVGEGT. V was cut by 2 bases and J by 8 bases, with 15 bases left in between.

The rearrangement links TRBV2 to TRBJ2-7, with 8 bases identical to TRBD2. With V trimmed by 5 bases and J by 0 bases, 3 bases remained unmatched. CDR3 length: 14 residues. The germline CDR1 and CDR2 sequences are SNHLY and FYNNEI. CDR3 sequence: CASSRLATSYEQYF. In DNA form, the CDR3 reads TGTGCCAGCAGTAGACTAGCGACCTCCTACGAGCAGTACTTC.

The V call is TRBV18, the J call TRBJ2-6; D is ambiguous. Germline V gives CDR1 KGHSH, CDR2 LQKENI. V lost 1 base to trimming and J lost 0 bases, with 13 bases between them. The CDR3 consists of 18 residues. The CDR3 loop reads CASSPLYARISGANVLTF. In nucleotides, the CDR3 is TGTGCCAGCTCACCACTCTATGCCAGAATCTCTGGGGCCAACGTCCTGACTTTC. Full variable domain (remainder filled in from reference TRBV18 and TRBJ2-6): NAGVMQNPRHLVRRRGQEARLRCSPMKGHSHVYWYRQLPEEGLKFMVYLQKENIIDESGMPKERFSAEFPKEGPSILRIQQVVRGDSAAYFCASSPLYARISGANVLTFGAGSRLTVL.

Ten or more counts support this clonotype. The rearrangement links TRBV24-1 to TRBJ2-5; D gene unclear. This CDR3 is 13 amino acids long. The V and J ends lost 1 base and 4 bases respectively, with 6 bases between them. Germline CDR1 is KGHDR and CDR2 is SFDVKD. In nucleotides, the CDR3 is TGTGCCACCAGTGATTTCCGAGGAGAGACCCAGTACTTC. This sequence encodes CATSDFRGETQYF.

This clonotype was found many times. V gene TRBV23-1 combines with J gene TRBJ2-1, with a tentative D call TRBD2 (5 bases). TRBV23-1 counts as an open reading frame of uncertain function. The CDR3 has 17 residues. Trimming cost V 0 bases and J 5 bases, with 17 bases left between them. The CDR3 loop is CASSQSPEDCPHNEQFF. CDR3 bases: TGCGCCAGCAGTCAATCCCCGGAGGATTGCCCCCACAATGAGCAGTTCTTC.

This clonotype was detected a few times. This chain connects TRBV7-2 to TRBJ2-7; a weak D match, TRBD2 (7 bases). This CDR3 region has 15 residues. Per the germline V gene, CDR1 is SGHTA and CDR2 is FQGNSA. Deletions cut 1 base from V and 4 bases from J, with 14 bases between. The CDR3 nucleotides are TGTGCCAGCAGCTTAGGCGGCGGGGGCCGGTACGAGCAGTACGTC. This sequence encodes CASSLGGGGRYEQYV.

In its sample, this clonotype was seen a few times. The chain recombines TRBV12-3 or TRBV12-4 with TRBJ1-5; no definite D call. With 2 bases removed from V and 2 bases from J, the gap between germline ends came to 4 bases. CDR3 length: 13 residues. The CDR3 coding sequence is TGTGCCAGCAGTTTATACGGCAATCAGCCCCAGCATTTT. Its translation: CASSLYGNQPQHF.

This clonotype was seen a few times. The gene calls are TRBV19 and TRBJ2-5, with D perhaps matching TRBD1 or TRBD2 (5 bases each). The germline gives CDR1 LNHDA, CDR2 SQIVND (reference sequence). This CDR3 is 14 amino acids long. With 5 bases removed from V and 3 bases from J, the gap between germline ends came to 13 bases. The CDR3 sequence: CASSPGTFKETQYF. DNA for the CDR3: TGTGCCAGTAGTCCTGGGACGTTCAAAGAGACCCAGTACTTC.

This chain uses TRBV25-1 with TRBJ2-7; tentatively, D is TRBD1 (5 bases). This CDR3 region has 14 residues. Trimming took off 4 bases at V and 5 bases at J, with 15 bases between the two ends. CDR1 MGHDK and CDR2 SYGVNS come from the germline V gene. CDR3 coding DNA: TGTGCCAGCAGTGGCCTAGGGGCCAGCCACGAGCAGTACTTC. It codes for CASSGLGASHEQYF.

The V and J genes are TRBV24-1 and TRBJ2-5; 10 nucleotides align to TRBD1. Germline values: CDR1 KGHDR, CDR2 SFDVKD. CDR3 length: 16 residues. V shed 3 bases, J shed 5 bases, and the junction held 8 bases outside the gene matches. This CDR3 reads CATSDGWDRGWETQYF. The CDR3 coding sequence is TGTGCCACCAGTGATGGGTGGGACAGGGGTTGGGAGACCCAGTACTTC.

Notes on this clonotype: A junction end diverges from the germline sequence, so it may reflect a read error. The chain's CDR3 is CATSRERTFDTETSF. CDR3 sequence (DNA): TGTGCCACCAGCAGAGAAAGGACCTTCGACACCGAAACATCCTTC. The rearrangement joins TRBV15 to TRBJ2-7, with no clear D. CDR1 LNHNV and CDR2 YYDKDF come from the germline V gene (reference sequence). The CDR3 runs to 15 residues.

This rearrangement joins TRBV12-3 or TRBV12-4 to TRBJ1-5; no firm D call. The CDR3 is made up of 14 amino acids. V gave up 7 bases and J gave up 3 bases, with 13 bases separating them. The CDR3 loop is CASTPGETNQPQHF. CDR3 nucleotides: TGTGCCAGCACCCCGGGAGAGACCAATCAGCCCCAGCATTTT.

In DNA form, the CDR3 reads TGTGCCAGCAGCCGCCGAGGGAACACTGAAGCTTTCTTT. As protein: CASSRRGNTEAFF. The chain has TRBV6-6 and TRBJ1-1; D gene ambiguous. The V and J ends lost 6 bases and 1 base respectively, with 9 bases between them. This CDR3 spans 13 amino acids. Germline values: CDR1 MNHNY, CDR2 SVGAGI (reference sequence).